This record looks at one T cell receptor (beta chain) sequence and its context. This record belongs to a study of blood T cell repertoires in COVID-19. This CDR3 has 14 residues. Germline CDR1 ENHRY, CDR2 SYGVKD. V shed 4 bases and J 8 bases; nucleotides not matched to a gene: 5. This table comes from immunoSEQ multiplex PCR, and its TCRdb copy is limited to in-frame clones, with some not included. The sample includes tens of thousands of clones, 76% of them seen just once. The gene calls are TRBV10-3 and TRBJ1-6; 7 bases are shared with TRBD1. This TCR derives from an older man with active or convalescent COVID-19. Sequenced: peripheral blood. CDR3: CAISAEGAYSPLHF. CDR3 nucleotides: TGTGCCATCAGTGCCGAGGGGGCATATTCACCCCTCCACTTT.